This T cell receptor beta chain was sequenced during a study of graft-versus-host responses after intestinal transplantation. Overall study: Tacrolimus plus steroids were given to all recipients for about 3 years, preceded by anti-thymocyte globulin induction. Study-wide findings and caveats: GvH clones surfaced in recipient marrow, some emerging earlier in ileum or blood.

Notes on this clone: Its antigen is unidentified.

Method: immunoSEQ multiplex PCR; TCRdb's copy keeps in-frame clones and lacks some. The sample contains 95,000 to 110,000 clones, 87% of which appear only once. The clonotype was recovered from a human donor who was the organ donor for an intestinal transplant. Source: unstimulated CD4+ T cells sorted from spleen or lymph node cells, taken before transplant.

CDR3 DNA: TGTGCCAGCAACCAAGCGGGTTGGACCTACAATGAGCAGTTCTTC. Translation: CASNQAGWTYNEQFF. V is TRBV5-6 and J is TRBJ2-1; tentative D call: TRBD2 (6 bases). The CDR3 sequence is 15 residues long. V lost 6 bases and J 2 bases, leaving 15 bases between the germline ends. CDR1 SGHDT and CDR2 YYEEEE come from the germline V gene.